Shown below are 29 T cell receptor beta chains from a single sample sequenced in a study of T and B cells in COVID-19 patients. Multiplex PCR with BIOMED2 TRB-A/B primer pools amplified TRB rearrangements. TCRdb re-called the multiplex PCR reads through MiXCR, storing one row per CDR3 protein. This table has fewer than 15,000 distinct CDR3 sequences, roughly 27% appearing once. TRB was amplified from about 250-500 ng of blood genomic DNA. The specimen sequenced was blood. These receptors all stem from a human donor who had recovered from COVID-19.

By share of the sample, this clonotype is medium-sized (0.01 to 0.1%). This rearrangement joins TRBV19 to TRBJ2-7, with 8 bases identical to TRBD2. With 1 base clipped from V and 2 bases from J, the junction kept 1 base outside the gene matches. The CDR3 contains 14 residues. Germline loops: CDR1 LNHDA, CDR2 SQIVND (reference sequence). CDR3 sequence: CASSIAGGPYEQYF. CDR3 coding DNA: TGTGCCAGTAGTATAGCGGGGGGGCCCTACGAGCAGTACTTC.

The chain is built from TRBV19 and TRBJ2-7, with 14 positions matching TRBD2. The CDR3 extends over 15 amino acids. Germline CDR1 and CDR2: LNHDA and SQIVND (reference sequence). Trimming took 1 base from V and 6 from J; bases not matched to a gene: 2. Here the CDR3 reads CASSIAGTSGSEQYF. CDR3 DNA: TGTGCCAGTAGTATAGCCGGGACTAGCGGGAGCGAGCAGTACTTC.

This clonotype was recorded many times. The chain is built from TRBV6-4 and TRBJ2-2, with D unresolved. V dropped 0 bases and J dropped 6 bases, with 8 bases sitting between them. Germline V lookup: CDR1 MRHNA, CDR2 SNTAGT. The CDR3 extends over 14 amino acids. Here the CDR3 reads CASSDSTEPGELFF. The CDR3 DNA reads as TGTGCCAGCAGTGACTCAACAGAGCCCGGGGAGCTGTTTTTT.

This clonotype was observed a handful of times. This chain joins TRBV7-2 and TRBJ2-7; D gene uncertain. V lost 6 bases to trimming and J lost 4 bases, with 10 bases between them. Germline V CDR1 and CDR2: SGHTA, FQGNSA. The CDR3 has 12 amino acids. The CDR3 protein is CASSPGPYEQYF. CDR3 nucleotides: TGTGCCAGCAGTCCCGGACCTTACGAGCAGTACTTC.

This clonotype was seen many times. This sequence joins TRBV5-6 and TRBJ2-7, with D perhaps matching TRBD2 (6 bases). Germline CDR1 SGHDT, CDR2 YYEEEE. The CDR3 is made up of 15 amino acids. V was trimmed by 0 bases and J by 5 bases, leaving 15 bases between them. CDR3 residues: CASSLEVSSVHEQYF. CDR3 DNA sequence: TGTGCCAGCAGCTTGGAGGTATCTAGCGTACACGAGCAGTACTTC.

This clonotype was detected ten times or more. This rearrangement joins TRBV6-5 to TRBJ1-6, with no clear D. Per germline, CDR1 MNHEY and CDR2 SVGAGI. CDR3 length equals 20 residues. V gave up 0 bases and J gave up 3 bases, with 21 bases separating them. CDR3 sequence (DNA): TGTGCCAGCAGTTACTCGAGTTGGGCGGACCCCACGGGCTATAATTCACCCCTCCACTTT. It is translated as CASSYSSWADPTGYNSPLHF.

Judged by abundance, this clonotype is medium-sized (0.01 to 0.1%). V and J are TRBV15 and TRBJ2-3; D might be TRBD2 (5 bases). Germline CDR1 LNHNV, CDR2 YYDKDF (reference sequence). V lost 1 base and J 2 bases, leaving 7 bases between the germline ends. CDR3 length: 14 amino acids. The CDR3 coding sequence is TGTGCCACCAGCAGAGGACTATCCACAGATACGCAGTATTTT. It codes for CATSRGLSTDTQYF.

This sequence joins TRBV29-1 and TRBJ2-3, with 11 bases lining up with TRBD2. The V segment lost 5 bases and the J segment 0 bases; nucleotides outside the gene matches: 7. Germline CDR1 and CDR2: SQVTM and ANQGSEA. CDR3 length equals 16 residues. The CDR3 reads CSVPGTSGASTDTQYF. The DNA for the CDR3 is TGCAGCGTTCCCGGGACTAGCGGAGCTAGCACAGATACGCAGTATTTT.

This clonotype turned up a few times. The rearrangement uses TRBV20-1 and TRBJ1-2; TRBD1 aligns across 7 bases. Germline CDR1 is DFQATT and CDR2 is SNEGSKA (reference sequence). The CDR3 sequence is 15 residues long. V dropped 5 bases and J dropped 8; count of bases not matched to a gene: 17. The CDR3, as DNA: TGCAGTGCTTCCTCGACAGGGCAAATAACGTACGGCTACACCTTC. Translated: CSASSTGQITYGYTF.

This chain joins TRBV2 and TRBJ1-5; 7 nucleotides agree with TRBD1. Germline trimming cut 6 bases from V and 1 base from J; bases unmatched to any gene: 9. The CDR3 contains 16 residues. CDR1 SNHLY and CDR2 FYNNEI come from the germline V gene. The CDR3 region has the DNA TGTGCCAGCAGCCTTGTGGAGACAGGGAGCAATCAGCCCCAGCATTTT. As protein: CASSLVETGSNQPQHF.

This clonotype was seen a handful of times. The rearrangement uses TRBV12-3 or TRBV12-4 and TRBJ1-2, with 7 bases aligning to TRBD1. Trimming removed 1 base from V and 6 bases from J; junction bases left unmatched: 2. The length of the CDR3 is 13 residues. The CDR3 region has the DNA TGTGCCAGCAGTTTAGAGGGGGCGCATGGCTACACCTTC. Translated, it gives CASSLEGAHGYTF.

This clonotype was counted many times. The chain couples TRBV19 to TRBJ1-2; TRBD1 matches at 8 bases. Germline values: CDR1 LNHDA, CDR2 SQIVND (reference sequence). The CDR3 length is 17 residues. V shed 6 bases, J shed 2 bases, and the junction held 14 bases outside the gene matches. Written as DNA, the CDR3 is TGTGCCAGTAGCCTAGACAGGGGCCTCTTAGGCAACTATGGCTACACCTTC. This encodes CASSLDRGLLGNYGYTF.

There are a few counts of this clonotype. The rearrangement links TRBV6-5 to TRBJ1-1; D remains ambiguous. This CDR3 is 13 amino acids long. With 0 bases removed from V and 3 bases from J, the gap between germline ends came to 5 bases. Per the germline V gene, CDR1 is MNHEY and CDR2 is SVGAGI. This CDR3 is CASSYSRYTEAFF. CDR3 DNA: TGTGCCAGCAGTTACTCGAGGTACACTGAAGCTTTCTTT.

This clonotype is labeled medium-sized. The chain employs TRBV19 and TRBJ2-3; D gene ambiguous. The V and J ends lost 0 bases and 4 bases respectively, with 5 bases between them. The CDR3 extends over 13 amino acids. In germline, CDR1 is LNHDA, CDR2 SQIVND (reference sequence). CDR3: CASSIDDADTQYF. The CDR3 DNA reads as TGTGCCAGTAGTATAGATGACGCAGATACGCAGTATTTT.

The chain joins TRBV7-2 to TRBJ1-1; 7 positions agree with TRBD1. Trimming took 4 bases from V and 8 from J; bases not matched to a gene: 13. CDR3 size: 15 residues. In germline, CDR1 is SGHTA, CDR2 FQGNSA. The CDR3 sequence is CASSSRLRGGSEAFF. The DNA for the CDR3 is TGTGCCAGCAGCTCTCGCCTCAGGGGGGGCTCCGAAGCTTTCTTT.

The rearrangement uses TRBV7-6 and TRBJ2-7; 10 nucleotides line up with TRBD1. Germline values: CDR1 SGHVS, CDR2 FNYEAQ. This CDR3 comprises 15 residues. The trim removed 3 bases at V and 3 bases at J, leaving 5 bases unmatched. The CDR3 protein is CASSFRDRGIYEQYF. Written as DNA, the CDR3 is TGTGCCAGCAGCTTCCGGGACAGGGGTATCTACGAGCAGTACTTC. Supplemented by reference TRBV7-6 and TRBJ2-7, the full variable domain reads GAGVSQSPRYKVTKRGQDVALRCDPISGHVSLYWYRQALGQGPEFLTYFNYEAQQDKSGLPNDRFSAERPEGSISTLTIQRTEQRDSAMYRCASSFRDRGIYEQYFGPGTRLTVT.

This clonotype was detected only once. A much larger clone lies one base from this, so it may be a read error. The CDR3 loop reads CASSLFAGGVQPQHF. The CDR3 nucleotides read TGTGCCAGCAGTTTGTTCGCAGGGGGTGTACAGCCCCAGCATTTT. The chain carries TRBV12-3 or TRBV12-4 and TRBJ1-5, with 7 bases lining up with TRBD1. The CDR3 contains 15 residues. V lost 3 bases and J lost 7; bases outside the gene matches: 9.

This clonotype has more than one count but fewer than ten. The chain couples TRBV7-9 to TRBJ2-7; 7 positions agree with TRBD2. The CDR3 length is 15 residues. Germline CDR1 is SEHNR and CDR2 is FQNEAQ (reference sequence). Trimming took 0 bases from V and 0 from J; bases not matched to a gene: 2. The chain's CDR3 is CASSLAGGVSYEQYF. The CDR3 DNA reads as TGTGCCAGCAGCTTAGCGGGAGGGGTCTCCTACGAGCAGTACTTC.

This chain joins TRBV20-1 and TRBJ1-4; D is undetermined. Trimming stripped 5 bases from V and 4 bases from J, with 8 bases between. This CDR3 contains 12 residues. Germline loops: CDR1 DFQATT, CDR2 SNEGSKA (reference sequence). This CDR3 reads CSAGRINEKLFF. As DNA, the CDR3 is TGCAGTGCTGGGAGGATTAATGAAAAACTGTTTTTT.

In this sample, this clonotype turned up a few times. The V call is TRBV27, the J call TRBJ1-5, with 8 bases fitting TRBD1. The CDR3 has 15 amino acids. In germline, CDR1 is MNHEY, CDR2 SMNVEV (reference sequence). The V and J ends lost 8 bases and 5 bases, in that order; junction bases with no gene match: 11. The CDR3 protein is CASGSSGTGYQPQHF. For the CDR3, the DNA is TGTGCCAGCGGCTCATCCGGGACAGGATATCAGCCCCAGCATTTT.

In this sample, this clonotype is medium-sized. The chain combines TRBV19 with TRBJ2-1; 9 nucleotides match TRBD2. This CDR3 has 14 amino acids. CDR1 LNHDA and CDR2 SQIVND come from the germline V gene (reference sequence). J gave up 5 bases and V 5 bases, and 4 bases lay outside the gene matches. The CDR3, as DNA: TGTGCCAGTAGTTGGGGACTAGCTGACAATGAGCAGTTCTTC. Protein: CASSWGLADNEQFF. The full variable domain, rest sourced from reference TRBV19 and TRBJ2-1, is DGGITQSPKYLFRKEGQNVTLSCEQNLNHDAMYWYRQDPGQGLRLIYYSQIVNDFQKGDIAEGYSVSREKKESFPLTVTSAQKNPTAFYLCASSWGLADNEQFFGPGTRLTVL.

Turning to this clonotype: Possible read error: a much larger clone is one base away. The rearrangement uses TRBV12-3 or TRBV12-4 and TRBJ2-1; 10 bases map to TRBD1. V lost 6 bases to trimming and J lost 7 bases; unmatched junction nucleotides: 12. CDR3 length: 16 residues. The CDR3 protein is CASREQGQGTVNEQFF. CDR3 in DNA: TGTGCCAGCAGGGAGCAGGGACAGGGGACGGTAAATGAGCAGTTCTTC.

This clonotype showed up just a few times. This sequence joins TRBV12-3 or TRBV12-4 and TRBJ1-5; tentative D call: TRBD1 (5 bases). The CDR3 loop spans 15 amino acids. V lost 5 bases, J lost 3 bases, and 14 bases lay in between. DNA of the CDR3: TGTGCCAGCAGTCCAACACAGGTTTTCAATCAGCCCCAGCATTTT. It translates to CASSPTQVFNQPQHF.

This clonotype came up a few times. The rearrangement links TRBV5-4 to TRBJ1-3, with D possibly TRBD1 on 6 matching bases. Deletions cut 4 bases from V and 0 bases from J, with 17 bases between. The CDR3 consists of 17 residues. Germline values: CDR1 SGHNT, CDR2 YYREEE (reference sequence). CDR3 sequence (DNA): TGTGCCAGCAGCACCCCACGGGACACTGCCTCTGGAAACACCATATATTTT. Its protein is CASSTPRDTASGNTIYF. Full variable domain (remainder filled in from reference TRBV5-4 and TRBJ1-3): ETGVTQSPTHLIKTRGQQVTLRCSSQSGHNTVSWYQQALGQGPQFIFQYYREEENGRGNFPPRFSGLQFPNYSSELNVNALELDDSALYLCASSTPRDTASGNTIYFGEGSWLTVV.

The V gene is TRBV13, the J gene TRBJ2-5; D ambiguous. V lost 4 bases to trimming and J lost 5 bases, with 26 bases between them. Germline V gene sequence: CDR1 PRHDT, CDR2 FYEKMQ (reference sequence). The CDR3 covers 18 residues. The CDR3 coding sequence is TGTGCCAGCAGCTGGGGTTTGGGTGCTTTAACCCTAAAGGAGACCCAGTACTTC. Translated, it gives CASSWGLGALTLKETQYF.

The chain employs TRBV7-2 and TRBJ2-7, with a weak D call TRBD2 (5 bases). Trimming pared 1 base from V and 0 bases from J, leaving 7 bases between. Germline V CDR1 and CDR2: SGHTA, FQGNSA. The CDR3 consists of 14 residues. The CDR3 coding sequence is TGTGCCAGCAGCTTAGTCCGGGACTCCTACGAGCAGTACTTC. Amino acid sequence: CASSLVRDSYEQYF.

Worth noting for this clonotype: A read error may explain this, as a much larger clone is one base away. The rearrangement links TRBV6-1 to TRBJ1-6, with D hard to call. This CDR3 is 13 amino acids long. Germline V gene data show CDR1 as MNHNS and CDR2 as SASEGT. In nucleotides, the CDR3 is TGTGCCAGCAGTCAAGTGACTAATTCACACCTCCACTTT. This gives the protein CASSQVTNSHLHF.

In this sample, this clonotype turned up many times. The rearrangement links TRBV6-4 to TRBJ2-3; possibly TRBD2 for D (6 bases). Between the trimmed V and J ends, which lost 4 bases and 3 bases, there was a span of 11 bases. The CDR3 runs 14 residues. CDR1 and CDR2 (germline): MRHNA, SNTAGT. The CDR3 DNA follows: TGTGCCAGCAGTGTTAGCGGTGGTACAGATACGCAGTATTTT. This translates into CASSVSGGTDTQYF.

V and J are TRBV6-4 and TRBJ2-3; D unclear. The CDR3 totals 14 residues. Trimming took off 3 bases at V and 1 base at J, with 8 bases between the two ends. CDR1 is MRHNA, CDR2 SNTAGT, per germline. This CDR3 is CASSDTSGTDTQYF. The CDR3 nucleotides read TGTGCCAGCAGTGATACCTCTGGCACAGATACGCAGTATTTT.